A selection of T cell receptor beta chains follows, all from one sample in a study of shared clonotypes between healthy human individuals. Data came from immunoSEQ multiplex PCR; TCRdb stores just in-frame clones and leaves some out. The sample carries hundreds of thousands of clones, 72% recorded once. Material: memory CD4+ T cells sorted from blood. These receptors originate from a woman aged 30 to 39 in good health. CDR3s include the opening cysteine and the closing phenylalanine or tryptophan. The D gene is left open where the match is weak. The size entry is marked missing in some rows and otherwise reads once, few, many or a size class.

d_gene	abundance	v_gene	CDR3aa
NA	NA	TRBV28	CASSPQENYGYTF
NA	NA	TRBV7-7	CASSSGRRLFQETQYF
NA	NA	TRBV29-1	CSVRRVTSTDTQYF
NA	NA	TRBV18	CASSLPLGPETQYF
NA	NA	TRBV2	CASTVGPEAFF
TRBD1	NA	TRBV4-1	CASSPRDRNYGYTF
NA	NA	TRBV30	CARPGEGLGSGNTIYF
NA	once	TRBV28	CASSAPPSEKLFF
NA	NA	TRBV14	CASSPQVRTDTQYF
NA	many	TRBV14	CASSQDGLPLEGYTF
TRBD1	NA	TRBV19	CASSRSVAGGRANYGYTF
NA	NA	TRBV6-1	CASSEAGVETQYF
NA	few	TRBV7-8	CASSLRRGMQNTEAFF
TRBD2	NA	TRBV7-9	CASSQQPGTTYEQYF
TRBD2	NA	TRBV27	CASSSRGRAGGKETQYF
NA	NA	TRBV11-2	CASSLAPGSDPSPYEQYF
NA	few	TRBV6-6	CASSDRGLYTDTQYF
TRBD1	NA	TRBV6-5	CASKGDSENTEAFF
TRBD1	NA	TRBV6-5	CASSYGTGVEKLFF
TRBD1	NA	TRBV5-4	CASSRQTGVNTEAFF
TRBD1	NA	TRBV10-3	CAINSGTGLGNTIYF
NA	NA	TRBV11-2	CASSLDRGRRDTGELFF